This TCR beta chain was documented in a study of blood T cell repertoires in COVID-19. Across the whole study: Resolution of symptoms, clearance, or two negative PCRs was present in recovered Cohort 3 donors.

Participants, 18 to 89 years old, spanned around 25 US areas. Germline CDR1 and CDR2: SGHVS and FNYEAQ. The V gene end was trimmed by 7 bases and the J gene end by 4 bases; junction bases not matched to a gene: 11. CDR3 length: 15 amino acids. Per the original data handling: Nucleated cell number was recorded as an estimate derived from reference gene primer amplification. Only in-frame clones appear in the TCRdb table, and some are missing; sequencing was by immunoSEQ multiplex PCR. Clone size and V and J calls were adopted from that table, with D and trimming inferred from the DNA. There are under 200,000 clones in the sample; about 88% occur only once, and about 26% lies in the top ten.

This clonotype was sampled from a woman in her thirties or forties in a cohort exposed to, infected with or recovered from COVID-19 (not recorded which). V is TRBV7-6 and J is TRBJ1-1; the match to TRBD1 covers 8 bases. Sequencing was performed on PBMCs or T cells enriched from blood (not recorded which). The CDR3 sequence: CASTNDRGVGTEAFF. The DNA for the CDR3 is TGTGCCAGCACCAACGACAGGGGCGTTGGCACTGAAGCTTTCTTT.